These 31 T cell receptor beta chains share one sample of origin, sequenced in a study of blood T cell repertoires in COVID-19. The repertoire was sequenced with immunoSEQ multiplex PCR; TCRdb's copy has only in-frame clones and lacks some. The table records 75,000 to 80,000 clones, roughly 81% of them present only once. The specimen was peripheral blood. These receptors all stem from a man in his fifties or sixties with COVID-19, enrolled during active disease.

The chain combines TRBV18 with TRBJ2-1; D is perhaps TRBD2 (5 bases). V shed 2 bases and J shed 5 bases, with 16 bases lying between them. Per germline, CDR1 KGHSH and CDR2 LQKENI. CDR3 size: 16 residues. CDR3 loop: CASSPFRTFLDNEQFF. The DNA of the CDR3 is TGTGCCAGCTCACCATTCAGGACTTTCCTGGACAATGAGCAGTTCTTC.

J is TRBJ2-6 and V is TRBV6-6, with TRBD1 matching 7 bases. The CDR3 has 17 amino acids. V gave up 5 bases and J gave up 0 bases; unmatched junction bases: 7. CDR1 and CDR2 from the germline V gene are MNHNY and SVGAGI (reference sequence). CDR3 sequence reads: CASSRPGQSSGANVLTF. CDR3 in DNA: TGTGCCAGCAGTCGACCGGGACAGAGCTCTGGGGCCAACGTCCTGACTTTC.

CDR3 residues: CAWSRAYNSPLHF. The CDR3 DNA is TGTGCCTGGAGTCGAGCCTATAATTCACCCCTCCACTTT. The chain joins TRBV30 to TRBJ1-6; D remains ambiguous. The CDR3 is 13 amino acids. Trimming left V 2 bases short and J 2 bases short, with 4 bases between. Germline values: CDR1 GTSNPN, CDR2 SVGIG (reference sequence).

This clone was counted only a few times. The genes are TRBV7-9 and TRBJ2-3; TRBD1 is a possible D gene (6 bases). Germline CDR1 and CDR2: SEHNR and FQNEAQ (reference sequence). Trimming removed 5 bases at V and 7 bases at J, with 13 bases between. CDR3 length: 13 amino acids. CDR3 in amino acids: CASSPGQIHTQYF. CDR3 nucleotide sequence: TGTGCCAGCAGCCCTGGACAGATTCATACGCAGTATTTT.

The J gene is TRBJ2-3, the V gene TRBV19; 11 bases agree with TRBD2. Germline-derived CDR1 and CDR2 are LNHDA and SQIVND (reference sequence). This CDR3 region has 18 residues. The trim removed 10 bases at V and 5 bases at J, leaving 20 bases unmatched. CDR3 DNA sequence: TGTGCCATCCGAGAGGCGAAGGACCTAGCGGGAGGAAGAGATACGCAGTATTTT. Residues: CAIREAKDLAGGRDTQYF.

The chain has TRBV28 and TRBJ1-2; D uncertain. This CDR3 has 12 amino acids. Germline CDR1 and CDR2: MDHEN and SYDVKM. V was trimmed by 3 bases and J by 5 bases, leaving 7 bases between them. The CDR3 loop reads CASSFMQYGYTF. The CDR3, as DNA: TGTGCCAGCAGTTTTATGCAGTATGGCTACACCTTC.

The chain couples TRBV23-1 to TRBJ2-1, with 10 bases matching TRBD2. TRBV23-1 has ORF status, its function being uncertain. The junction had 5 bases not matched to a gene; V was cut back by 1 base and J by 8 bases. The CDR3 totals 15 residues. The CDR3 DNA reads TGCGCCAGCAGTCAATACCTAGCGGGAGCCCATGAGCAGTTCTTC. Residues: CASSQYLAGAHEQFF.

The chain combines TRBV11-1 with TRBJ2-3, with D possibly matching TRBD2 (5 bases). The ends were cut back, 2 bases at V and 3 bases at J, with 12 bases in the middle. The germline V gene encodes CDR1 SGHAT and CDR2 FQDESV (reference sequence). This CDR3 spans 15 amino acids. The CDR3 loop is CASSLISGGTDTQYF. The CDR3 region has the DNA TGTGCCAGCAGCTTAATCTCGGGCGGGACAGATACGCAGTATTTT.

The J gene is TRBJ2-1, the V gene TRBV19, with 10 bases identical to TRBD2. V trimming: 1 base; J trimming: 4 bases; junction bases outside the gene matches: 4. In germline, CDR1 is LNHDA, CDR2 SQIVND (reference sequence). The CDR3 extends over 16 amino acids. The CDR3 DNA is TGTGCCAGTAGTATAGTGGGGACTAGCGTGTACAATGAGCAGTTCTTC. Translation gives CASSIVGTSVYNEQFF.

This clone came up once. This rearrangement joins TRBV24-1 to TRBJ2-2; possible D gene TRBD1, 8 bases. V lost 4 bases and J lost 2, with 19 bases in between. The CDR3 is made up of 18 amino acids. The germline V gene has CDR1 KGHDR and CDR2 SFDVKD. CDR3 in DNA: TGTGCCACCAGTGACTTCGCACAGGGGGGGAGAAACACCGGGGAGCTGTTTTTT. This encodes CATSDFAQGGRNTGELFF.

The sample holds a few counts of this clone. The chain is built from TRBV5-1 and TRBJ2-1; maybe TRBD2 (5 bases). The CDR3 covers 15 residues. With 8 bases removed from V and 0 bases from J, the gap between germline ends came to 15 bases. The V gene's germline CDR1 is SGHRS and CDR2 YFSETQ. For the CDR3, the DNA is TGCGCCAGTTCCCTTTCGGGAAGCTCCTACAATGAGCAGTTCTTC. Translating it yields CASSLSGSSYNEQFF.

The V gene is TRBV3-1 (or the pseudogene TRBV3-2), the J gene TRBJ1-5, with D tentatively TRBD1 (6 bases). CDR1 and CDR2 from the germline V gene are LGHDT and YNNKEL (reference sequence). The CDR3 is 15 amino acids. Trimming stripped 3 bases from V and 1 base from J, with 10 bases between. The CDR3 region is CASSQGGQSNQPQHF. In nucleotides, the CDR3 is TGTGCCAGCAGCCAGGGGGGGCAGAGCAATCAGCCCCAGCATTTT.

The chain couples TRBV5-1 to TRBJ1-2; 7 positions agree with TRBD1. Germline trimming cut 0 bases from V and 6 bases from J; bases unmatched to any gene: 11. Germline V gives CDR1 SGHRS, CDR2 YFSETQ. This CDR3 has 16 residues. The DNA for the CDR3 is TGCGCCAGCAGCTTGGTTGTTGAGACAGGGTATGATGGCTACACCTTC. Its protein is CASSLVVETGYDGYTF.

This CDR3 reads CASSFRDTAETQYF. DNA of the CDR3: TGTGCCAGCAGCTTCCGGGACACGGCAGAGACCCAGTACTTC. The J gene is TRBJ2-5, the V gene TRBV6-5; maybe TRBD1 (6 bases). The V gene lost 6 bases and the J gene lost 4 bases, with 15 bases spanning the gap. Germline V CDR1 and CDR2: MNHEY, SVGAGI. The CDR3 has 14 amino acids.

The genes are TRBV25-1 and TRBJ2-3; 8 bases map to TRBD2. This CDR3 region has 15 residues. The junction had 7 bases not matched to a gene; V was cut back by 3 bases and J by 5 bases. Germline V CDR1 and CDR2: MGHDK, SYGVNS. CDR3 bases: TGTGCCAGCAGTGAGGGGGCTAGCGGGTTAGATACGCAGTATTTT. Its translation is CASSEGASGLDTQYF.

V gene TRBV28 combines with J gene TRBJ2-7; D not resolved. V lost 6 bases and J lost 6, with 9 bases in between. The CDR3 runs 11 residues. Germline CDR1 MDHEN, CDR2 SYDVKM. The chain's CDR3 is CASSASGEQYF. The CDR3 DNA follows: TGTGCCAGCAGCGCCTCGGGCGAGCAGTACTTC.

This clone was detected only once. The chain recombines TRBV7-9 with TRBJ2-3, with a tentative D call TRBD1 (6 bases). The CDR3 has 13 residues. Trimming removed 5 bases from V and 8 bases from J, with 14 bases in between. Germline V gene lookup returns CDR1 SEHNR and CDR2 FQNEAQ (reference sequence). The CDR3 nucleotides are TGTGCCAGCAGCCTCCGACAGGAGCTTACGCAGTATTTT. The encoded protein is CASSLRQELTQYF.

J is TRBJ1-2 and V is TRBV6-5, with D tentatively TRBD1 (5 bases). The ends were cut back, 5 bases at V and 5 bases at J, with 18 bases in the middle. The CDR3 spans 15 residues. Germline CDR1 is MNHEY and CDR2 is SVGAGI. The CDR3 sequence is CASSHRQSQIYGYTF. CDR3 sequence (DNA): TGTGCCAGCAGTCATCGACAGTCCCAGATATATGGCTACACCTTC.

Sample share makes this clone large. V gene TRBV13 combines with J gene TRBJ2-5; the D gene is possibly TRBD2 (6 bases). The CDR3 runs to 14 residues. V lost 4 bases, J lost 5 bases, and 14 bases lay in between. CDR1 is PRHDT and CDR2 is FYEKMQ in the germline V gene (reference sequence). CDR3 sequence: CASSSRERQETQYF. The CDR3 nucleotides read TGTGCCAGCAGCTCCCGGGAGCGGCAGGAGACCCAGTACTTC.

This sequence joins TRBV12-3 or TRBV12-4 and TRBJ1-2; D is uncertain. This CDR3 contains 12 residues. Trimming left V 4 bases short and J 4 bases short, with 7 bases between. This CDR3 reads CASSSQLYGYTF. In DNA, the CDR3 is TGTGCCAGCAGTTCCCAACTCTATGGCTACACCTTC.

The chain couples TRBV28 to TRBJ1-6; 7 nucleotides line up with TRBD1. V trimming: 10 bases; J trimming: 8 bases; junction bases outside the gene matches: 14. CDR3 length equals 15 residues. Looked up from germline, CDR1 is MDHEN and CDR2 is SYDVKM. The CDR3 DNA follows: TGTGCCACCTTTTCGGAGGGGGCGAGGGATTCACCCCTCCACTTT. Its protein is CATFSEGARDSPLHF.

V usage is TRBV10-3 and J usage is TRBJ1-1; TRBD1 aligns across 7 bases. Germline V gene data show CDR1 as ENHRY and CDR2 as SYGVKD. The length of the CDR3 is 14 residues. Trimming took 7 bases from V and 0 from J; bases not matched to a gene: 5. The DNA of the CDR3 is TGTGCCATCACCTCGGGACAGCTGAACACTGAAGCTTTCTTT. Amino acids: CAITSGQLNTEAFF.

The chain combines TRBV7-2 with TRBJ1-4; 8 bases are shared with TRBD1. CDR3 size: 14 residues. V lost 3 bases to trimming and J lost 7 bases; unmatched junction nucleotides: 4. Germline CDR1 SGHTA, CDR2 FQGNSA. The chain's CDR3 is CASSFQGAVEKLFF. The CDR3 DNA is TGTGCCAGCAGCTTTCAGGGGGCAGTTGAAAAACTGTTTTTT.

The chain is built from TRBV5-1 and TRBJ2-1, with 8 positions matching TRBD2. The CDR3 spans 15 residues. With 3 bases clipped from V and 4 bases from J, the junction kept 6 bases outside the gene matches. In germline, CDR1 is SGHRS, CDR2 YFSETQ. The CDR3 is CASSSTSGPYNEQFF. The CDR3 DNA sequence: TGCGCCAGCAGCTCAACTAGCGGACCGTACAATGAGCAGTTCTTC.

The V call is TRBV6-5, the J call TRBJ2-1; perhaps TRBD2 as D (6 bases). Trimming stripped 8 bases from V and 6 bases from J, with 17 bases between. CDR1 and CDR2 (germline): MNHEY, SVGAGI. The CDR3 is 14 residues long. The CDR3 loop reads CASFRDLDVNEQFF. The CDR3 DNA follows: TGTGCCAGCTTTCGGGACTTGGACGTCAATGAGCAGTTCTTC.

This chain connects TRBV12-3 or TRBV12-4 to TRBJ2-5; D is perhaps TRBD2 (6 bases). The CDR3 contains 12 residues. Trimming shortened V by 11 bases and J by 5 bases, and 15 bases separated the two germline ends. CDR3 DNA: TGTGCCGGAGGGGTGTCCGAGGAGACCCAGTACTTC. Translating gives CAGGVSEETQYF.

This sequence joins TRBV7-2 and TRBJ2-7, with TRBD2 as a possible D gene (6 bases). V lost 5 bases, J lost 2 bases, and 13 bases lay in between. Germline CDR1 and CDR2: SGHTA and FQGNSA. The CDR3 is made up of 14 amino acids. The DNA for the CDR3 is TGTGCCAGCAGCAAGGGACTGCAGACCTACGAGCAGTACTTC. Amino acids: CASSKGLQTYEQYF.

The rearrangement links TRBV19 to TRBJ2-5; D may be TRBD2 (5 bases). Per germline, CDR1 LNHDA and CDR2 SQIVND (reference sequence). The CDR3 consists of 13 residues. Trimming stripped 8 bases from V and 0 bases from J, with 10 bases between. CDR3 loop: CASATGNQETQYF. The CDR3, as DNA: TGTGCCAGTGCCACGGGGAACCAAGAGACCCAGTACTTC.

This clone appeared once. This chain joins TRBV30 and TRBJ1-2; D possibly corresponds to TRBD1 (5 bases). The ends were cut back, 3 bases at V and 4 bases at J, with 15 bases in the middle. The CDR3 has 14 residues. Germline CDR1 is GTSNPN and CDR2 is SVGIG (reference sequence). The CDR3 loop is CAWREKGLIYGYTF. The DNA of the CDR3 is TGTGCCTGGAGAGAAAAGGGACTAATCTATGGCTACACCTTC.

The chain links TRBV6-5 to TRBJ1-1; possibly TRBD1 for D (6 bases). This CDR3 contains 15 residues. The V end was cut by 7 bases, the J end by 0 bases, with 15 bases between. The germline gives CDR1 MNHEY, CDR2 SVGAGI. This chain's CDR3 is CASKSGRGMNTEAFF. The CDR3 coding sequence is TGTGCCAGCAAATCTGGCAGGGGTATGAACACTGAAGCTTTCTTT.

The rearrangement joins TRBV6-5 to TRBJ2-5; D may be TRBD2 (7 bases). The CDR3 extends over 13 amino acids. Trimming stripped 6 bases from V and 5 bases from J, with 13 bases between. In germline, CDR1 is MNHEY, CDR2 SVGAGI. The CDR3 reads CASRGRGFETQYF. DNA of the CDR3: TGTGCCAGCAGGGGGAGGGGGTTCGAGACCCAGTACTTC.